Detailed here is one T cell receptor beta chain. What it recognizes is unknown. Germline V lookup: CDR1 MNHNS, CDR2 SASEGT. The CDR3 is made up of 16 amino acids. V shed 0 bases and J shed 4 bases, with 15 bases lying between them. The data belong to a study of metastatic and nonmetastatic thyroid tumors. Overall study: The study looked at repertoires side by side in blood and in tumor or nodule tissue from malignant and benign thyroid patients. Overall study findings and caveats: When malignant thyroid tumors were compared with benign nodules, TCR beta diversity was reportedly significantly higher in the malignant tumors. This held in both blood and tumor samples.

Before thyroid surgery, none of the patients had received any treatment. With MiXCR, TCRdb reprocessed the PCR reads. The sample contains 15,000 to 25,000 clones, about 25% of which appear only once. Sequenced input: blood. J is TRBJ1-1 and V is TRBV6-1; a weak D match, TRBD1 (5 bases). This TCR came from a male donor with papillary thyroid cancer or a benign thyroid nodule (not recorded which). Some clones in this sample may be carry-over from other donors' samples. The CDR3 loop is CASSEAGGAGSTEAFF. In nucleotides, the CDR3 is TGTGCCAGCAGTGAAGCGGGTGGGGCGGGGAGCACTGAAGCTTTCTTT.